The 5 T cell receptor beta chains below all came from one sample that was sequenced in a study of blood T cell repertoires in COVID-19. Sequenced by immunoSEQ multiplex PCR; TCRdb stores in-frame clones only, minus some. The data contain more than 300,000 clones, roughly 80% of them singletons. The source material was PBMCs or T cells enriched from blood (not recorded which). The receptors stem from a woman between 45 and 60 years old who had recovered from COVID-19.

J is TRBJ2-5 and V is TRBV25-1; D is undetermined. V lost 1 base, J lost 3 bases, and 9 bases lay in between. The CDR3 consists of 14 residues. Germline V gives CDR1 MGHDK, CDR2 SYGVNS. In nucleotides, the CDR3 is TGTGCCAGCAGTGAATTTGGTCTAAAAGAGACCCAGTACTTC. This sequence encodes CASSEFGLKETQYF.

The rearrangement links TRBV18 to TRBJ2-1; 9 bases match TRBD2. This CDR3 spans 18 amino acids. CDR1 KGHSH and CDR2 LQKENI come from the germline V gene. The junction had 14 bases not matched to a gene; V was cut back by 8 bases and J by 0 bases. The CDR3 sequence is CASRAMREGGASYNEQFF. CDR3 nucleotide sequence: TGTGCCAGCCGCGCGATGCGGGAGGGGGGAGCCTCCTACAATGAGCAGTTCTTC. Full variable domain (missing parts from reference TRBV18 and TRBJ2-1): NAGVMQNPRHLVRRRGQEARLRCSPMKGHSHVYWYRQLPEEGLKFMVYLQKENIIDESGMPKERFSAEFPKEGPSILRIQQVVRGDSAAYFCASRAMREGGASYNEQFFGPGTRLTVL.

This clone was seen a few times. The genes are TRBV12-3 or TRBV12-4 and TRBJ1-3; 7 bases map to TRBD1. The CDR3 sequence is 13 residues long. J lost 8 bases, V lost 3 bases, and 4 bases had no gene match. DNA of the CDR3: TGTGCCAGCAGTTTGTCAGGGGGGTACACCATATATTTT. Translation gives CASSLSGGYTIYF.

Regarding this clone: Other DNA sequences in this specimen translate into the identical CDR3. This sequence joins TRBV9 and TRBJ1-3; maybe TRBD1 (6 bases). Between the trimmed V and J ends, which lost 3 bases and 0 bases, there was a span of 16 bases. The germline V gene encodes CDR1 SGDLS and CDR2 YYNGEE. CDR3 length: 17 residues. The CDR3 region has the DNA TGTGCCAGCAGCGCGTTGGGGGGGGCCACCTCTGGAAACACCATATATTTT. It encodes CASSALGGATSGNTIYF.

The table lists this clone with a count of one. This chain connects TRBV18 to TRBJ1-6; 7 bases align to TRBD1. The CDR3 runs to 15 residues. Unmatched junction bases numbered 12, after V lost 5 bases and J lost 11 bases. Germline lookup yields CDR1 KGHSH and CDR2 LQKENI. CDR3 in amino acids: CASSSKQGFGPPLHF. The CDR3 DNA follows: TGTGCCAGCTCATCCAAACAGGGGTTCGGGCCACCCCTCCACTTT. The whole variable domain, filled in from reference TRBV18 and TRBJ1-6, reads NAGVMQNPRHLVRRRGQEARLRCSPMKGHSHVYWYRQLPEEGLKFMVYLQKENIIDESGMPKERFSAEFPKEGPSILRIQQVVRGDSAAYFCASSSKQGFGPPLHFGNGTRLTVT.